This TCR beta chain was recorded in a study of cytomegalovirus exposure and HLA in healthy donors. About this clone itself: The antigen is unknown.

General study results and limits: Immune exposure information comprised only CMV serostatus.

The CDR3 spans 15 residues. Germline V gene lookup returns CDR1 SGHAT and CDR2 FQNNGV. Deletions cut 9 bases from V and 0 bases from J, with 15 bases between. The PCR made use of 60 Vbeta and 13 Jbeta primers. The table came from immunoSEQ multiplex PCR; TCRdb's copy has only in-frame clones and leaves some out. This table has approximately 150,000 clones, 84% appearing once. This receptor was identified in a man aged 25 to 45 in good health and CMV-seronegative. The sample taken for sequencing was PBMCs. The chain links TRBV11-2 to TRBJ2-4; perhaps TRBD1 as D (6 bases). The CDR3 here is CASSDWGRAKNIQYF. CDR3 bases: TGTGCCAGTTCAGACTGGGGGCGAGCCAAAAACATTCAGTACTTC.